This T cell receptor (beta chain) originates from a study of shared clonotypes between healthy human individuals (dated by TCRdb to about 2020). Regarding the study in general: Two women and three men aged 18 to 49 years were included in the cohort. For each donor, three plates each were used for CD4 naive and CD4 memory, two plates were used for CD8 naive, and one plate was used for CD8 memory. To estimate repertoire size and how much clonotype sharing occurs between individuals, the study deeply sequenced the blood TCR repertoires of 4 to 6 healthy adults. Libraries were prepared and TCR repertoires were sequenced by different laboratories using diverse techniques, in order to increase sequencing depth and limit assay-specific biases. Each donor's leukapheresis produced roughly between roughly 0.94 and 9.5 billion PBMCs. The study at large found these results: Sharing across a handful of donors was observed for approximately 5% of naive CD4, 3% to 3.5% of naive CD8, about 2.3% of memory CD4, and about 0.4% of memory CD8 clonotypes. Compared with non-shared clonotypes, the clonotypes found in all four sorted-subset donors had higher generation probabilities. Even with the large sequencing depth, rarefaction of the sorted-subset datasets indicated that sequencing was incomplete. Estimated clonotype richness was generally larger for naive than for memory subsets. The genetic and exposure-history diversity represented was limited by the small number of donors. Pairwise subsampling indicated that sequencing depth was expected to affect the degree of clonotype sharing among donors. Sampling was limited to blood, and TCR repertoires in tissue likely differ from TCR repertoires in blood.

CD8 naive samples were CD45RO-negative cells positively selected for CCR7, giving a CD45RA+CCR7+ population that excluded TemRA cells. The donors were healthy, HIV-negative adults with no recently reported acute infections or vaccinations. Every donor was a Caucasian adult residing in Nashville, Tennessee, USA. Blood was obtained by leukapheresis, after which PBMCs were separated by Ficoll-Histopaque density gradient centrifugation and cryopreserved in liquid nitrogen vapor phase. Analytical flow cytometry was used to check the purity and quantity of every magnetically sorted T cell population. Genomic DNA was isolated from every sorted fraction and measured by UV absorbance on a Nanodrop 2000c. CDR3 length: 13 amino acids, cysteine to phenylalanine. Left in the record is the CDR3 DNA by itself, 39 bases read in frame from the first base. CDR1 and CDR2 were assigned from the germline V gene (reference sequence) as LNHDA and SQIVND. Relative to germline, V is 6 bases shorter and J is 0 bases shorter, with 8 bases between their ends.

This clone appeared a single time. Its recognized antigen is unknown. No much larger clonotype is one base removed from it; base qualities were not supplied. Using the deep immunoSEQ assay, TCR CDR3 regions were amplified from genomic DNA by multiplex PCR. Extracted genomic DNA from each cell subset was distributed evenly across all wells of several immunoSEQ 96-well plates, and each plate was treated as a replicate. For sorted subsets, roughly 200 ng of genomic DNA, equivalent to 25,000 to 35,000 T cell genomes, went into each replicate PCR. Purified libraries were quantified with a Qubit 3.0 fluorometer, sized on a Bioanalyzer 2100, and re-quantified with the KAPA Library Quantification kit. Every immunoSEQ 96-well plate was sequenced on a separate single-read 150-cycle Illumina NextSeq 550 flow cell. The authors' analysis ran thus. Because only junctional sequences without quality scores were contained in the immunoSEQ output, filtering matching that applied to full-length reads could not be performed. Sequences were annotated with PyIR, a Python wrapper for IgBLAST v1.9, using IMGT germline references to assign V/J genes and CDR3. Reads with weak V/J assignments (E-value above 1e-6), missing CDR3, stop codons, out-of-frame junctions, or ambiguous translated residues were removed. V3J clonotypes were defined as sequences sharing the same inferred V gene, J gene, and CDR3 amino acid sequence. To compute the percentage overlap between repertoires, the number of shared unique clonotypes was divided by the size of the smaller repertoire. Three approaches were used to assess repertoire richness: RTK rarefaction, the Chao1 estimator, and Recon v2.1 estimates of unobserved clonotypes. OLGA was used to compute generation probabilities for all TCRbeta clonotypes that the gDNA method yielded from several donors. The clones in this table, taken by TCRdb from immuneACCESS, are in-frame only. Not every clone is retained; where verified, under half of the shortfall comes from an unresolved V gene, and the cause of the rest is unknown. V and J calls plus clone size are reproduced from that table; the DNA served to infer D and trimming. A total of some 1,900,000 clones appear in this sample, approximately 94% of them only once. The ten largest clones represent 0.9% to 1.5% of the sample.

The sequence derives from a man aged 18 to 30 in good health. Recombination connected TRBV19 to TRBJ1-1, with the D segment identity uncertain. Sequenced input: naive CD8+ T cells sorted from blood. The cell subset or site label here, explained by the study, means: CD45RA+CCR7+. The CDR3 protein sequence reads: CASSPTLNTEAFF. In nucleotide form, the sequence is TGTGCCAGTAGCCCTACATTGAACACTGAAGCTTTCTTT.